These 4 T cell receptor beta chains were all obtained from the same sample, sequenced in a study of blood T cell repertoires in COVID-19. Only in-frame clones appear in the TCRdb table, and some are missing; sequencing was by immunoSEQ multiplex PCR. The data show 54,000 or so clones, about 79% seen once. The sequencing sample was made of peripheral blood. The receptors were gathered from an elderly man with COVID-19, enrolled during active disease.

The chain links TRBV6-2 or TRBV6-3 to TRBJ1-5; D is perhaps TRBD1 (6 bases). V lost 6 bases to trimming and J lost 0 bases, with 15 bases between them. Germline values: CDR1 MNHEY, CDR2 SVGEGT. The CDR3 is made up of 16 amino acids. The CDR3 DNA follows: TGTGCCAGCAGCCGTGGACAGTCATATAGCAATCAGCCCCAGCATTTT. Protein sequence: CASSRGQSYSNQPQHF.

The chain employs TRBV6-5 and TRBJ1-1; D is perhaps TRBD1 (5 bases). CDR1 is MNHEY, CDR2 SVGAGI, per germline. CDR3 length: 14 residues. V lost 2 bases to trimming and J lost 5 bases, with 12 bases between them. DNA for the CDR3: TGTGCCAGCAGTTACGGGGGGGTATATACTGAAGCTTTCTTT. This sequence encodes CASSYGGVYTEAFF.

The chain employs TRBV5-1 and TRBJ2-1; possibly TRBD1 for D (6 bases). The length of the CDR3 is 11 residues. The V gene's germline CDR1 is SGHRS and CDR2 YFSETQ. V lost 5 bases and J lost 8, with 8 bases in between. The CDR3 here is CASRRTDEQFF. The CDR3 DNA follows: TGCGCCAGCAGACGGACAGATGAGCAGTTCTTC.

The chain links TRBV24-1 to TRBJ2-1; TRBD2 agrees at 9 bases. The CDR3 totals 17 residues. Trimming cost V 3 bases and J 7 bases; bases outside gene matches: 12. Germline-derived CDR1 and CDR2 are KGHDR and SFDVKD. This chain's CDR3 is CATSDPQGRGGQNEQFF. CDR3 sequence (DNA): TGTGCCACCAGTGATCCCCAGGGGCGGGGGGGCCAGAATGAGCAGTTCTTC.